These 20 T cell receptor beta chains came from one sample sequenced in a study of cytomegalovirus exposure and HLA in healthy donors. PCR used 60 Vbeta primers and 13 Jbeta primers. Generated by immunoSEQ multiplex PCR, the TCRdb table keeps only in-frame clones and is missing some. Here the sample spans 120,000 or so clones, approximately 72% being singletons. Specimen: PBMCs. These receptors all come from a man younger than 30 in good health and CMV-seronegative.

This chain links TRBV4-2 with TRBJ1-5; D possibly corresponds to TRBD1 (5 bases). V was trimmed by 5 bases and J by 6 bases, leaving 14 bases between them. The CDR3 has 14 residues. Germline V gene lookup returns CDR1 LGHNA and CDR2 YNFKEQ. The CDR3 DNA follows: TGTGCCAGCAGCTACGTGGCAGGGCTTCAGCCCCAGCATTTT. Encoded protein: CASSYVAGLQPQHF.

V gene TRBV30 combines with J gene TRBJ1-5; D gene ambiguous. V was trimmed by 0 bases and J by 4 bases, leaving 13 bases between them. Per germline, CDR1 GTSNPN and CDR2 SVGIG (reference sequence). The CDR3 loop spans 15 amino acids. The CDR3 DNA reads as TGTGCCTGGAGTGTACAAGGGTCGGGAAATCAGCCCCAGCATTTT. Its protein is CAWSVQGSGNQPQHF.

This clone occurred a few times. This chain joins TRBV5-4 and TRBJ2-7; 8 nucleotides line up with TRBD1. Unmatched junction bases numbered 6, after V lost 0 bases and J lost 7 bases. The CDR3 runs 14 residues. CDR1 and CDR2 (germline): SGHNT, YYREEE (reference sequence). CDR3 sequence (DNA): TGTGCCAGCAGCTTGGTGGACAGGGCGTGGGAGCAGTACTTC. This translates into CASSLVDRAWEQYF.

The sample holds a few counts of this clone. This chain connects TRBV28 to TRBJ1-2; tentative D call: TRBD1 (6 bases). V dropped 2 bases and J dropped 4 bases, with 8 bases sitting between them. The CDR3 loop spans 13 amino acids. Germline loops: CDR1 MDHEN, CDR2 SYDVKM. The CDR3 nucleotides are TGTGCCAGCAGTTTAACAGGGACCTATGGCTACACCTTC. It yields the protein CASSLTGTYGYTF.

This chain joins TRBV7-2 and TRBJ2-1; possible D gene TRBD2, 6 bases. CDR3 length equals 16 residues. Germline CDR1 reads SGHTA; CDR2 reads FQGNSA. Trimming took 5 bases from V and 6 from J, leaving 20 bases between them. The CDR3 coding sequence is TGTGCCAGCAGCCTCCGGAGTCGGCGGGACCCCAATGAGCAGTTCTTC. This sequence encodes CASSLRSRRDPNEQFF.

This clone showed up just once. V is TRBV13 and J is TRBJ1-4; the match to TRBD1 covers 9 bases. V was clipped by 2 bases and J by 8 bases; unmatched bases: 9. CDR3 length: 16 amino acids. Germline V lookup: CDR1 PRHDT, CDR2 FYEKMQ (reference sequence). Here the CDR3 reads CASSLRNRGLGEKLFF. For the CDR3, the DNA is TGTGCCAGCAGCTTAAGAAACAGGGGGCTTGGCGAAAAACTGTTTTTT.

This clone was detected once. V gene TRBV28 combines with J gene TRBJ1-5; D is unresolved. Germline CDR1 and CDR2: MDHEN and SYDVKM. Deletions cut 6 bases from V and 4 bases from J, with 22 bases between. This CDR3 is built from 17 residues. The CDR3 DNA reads TGTGCCAGCAGCATCCACCCCCTGCTCGGGTGGAATCAGCCCCAGCATTTT. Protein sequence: CASSIHPLLGWNQPQHF. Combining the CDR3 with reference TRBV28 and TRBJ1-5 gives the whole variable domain DVKVTQSSRYLVKRTGEKVFLECVQDMDHENMFWYRQDPGLGLRLIYFSYDVKMKEKGDIPEGYSVSREKKERFSLILESASTNQTSMYLCASSIHPLLGWNQPQHFGDGTRLSIL.

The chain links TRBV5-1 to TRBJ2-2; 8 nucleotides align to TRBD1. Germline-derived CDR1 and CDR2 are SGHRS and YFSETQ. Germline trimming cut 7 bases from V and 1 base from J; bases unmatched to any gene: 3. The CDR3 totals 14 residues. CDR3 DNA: TGCGCCAGCGCCGGGACAGGGAACACCGGGGAGCTGTTTTTT. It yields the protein CASAGTGNTGELFF.

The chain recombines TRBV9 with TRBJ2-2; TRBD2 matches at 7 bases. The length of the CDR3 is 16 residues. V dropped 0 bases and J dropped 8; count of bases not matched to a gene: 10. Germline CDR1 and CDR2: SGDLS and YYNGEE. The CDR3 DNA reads TGTGCCAGCAGCGTAGTGTCTGCGGGAGCCAGTGGGGAGCTGTTTTTT. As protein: CASSVVSAGASGELFF.

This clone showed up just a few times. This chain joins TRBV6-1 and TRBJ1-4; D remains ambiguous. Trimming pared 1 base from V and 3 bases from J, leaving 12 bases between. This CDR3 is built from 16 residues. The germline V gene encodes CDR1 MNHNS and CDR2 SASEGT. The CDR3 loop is CASSEDSPWANEKLFF. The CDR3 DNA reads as TGTGCCAGCAGTGAAGATAGCCCCTGGGCTAATGAAAAACTGTTTTTT.

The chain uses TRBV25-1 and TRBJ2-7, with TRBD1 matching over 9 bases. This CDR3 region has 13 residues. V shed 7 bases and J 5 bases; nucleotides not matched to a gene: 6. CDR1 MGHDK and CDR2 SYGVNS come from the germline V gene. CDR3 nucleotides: TGTGCCAGCACCGGAACAGGGGGCAACGAGCAGTACTTC. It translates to CASTGTGGNEQYF.

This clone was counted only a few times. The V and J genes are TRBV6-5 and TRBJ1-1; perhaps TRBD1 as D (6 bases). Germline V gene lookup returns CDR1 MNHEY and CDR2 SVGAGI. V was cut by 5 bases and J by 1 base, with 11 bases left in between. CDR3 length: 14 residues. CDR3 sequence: CASSDWDKNTEAFF. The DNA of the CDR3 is TGTGCCAGCAGTGACTGGGACAAGAACACTGAAGCTTTCTTT.

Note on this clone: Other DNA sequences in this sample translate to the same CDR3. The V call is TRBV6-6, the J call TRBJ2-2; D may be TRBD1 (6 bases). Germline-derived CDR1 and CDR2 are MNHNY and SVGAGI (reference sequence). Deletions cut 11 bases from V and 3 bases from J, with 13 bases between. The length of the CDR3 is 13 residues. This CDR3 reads CAARKGDTGELFF. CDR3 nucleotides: TGTGCCGCCCGAAAGGGGGACACCGGGGAGCTGTTTTTT.

CDR3 loop: CASSSGTGVETQYF. The CDR3 nucleotides read TGTGCCAGCAGTTCAGGGACAGGGGTAGAGACCCAGTACTTC. This chain joins TRBV28 and TRBJ2-5, with TRBD1 matching over 10 bases. Germline V gives CDR1 MDHEN, CDR2 SYDVKM. The J segment lost 4 bases and the V segment lost 4 bases, leaving 3 bases of the junction unmatched. CDR3 length equals 14 residues.

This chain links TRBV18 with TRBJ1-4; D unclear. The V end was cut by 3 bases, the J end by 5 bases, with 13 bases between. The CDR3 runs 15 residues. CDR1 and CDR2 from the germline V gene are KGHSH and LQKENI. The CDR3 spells CASSPSGIRNEKLFF. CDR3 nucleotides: TGTGCCAGCTCACCCTCCGGGATACGAAATGAAAAACTGTTTTTT.

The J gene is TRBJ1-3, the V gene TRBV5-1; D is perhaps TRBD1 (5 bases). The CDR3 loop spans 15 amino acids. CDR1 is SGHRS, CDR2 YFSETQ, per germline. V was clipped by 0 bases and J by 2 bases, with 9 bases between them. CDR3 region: CASSLAGGAGNTIYF. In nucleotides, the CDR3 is TGCGCCAGCAGCTTGGCCGGGGGGGCTGGAAACACCATATATTTT.

This CDR3 reads CASSLPGLAGAGEQFF. The CDR3 DNA reads as TGTGCCAGCAGCTTGCCCGGACTAGCGGGAGCCGGTGAGCAGTTCTTC. This rearrangement joins TRBV5-4 to TRBJ2-1; TRBD2 aligns across 13 bases. V shed 1 base and J 9 bases; nucleotides not matched to a gene: 7. Germline CDR1 reads SGHNT; CDR2 reads YYREEE (reference sequence). The CDR3 extends over 16 amino acids.

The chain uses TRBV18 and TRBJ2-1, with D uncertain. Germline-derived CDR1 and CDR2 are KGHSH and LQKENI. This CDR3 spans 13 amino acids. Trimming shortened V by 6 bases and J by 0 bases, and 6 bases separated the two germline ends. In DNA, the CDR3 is TGTGCCAGCTCCCCGGTCTCCTACAATGAGCAGTTCTTC. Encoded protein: CASSPVSYNEQFF.

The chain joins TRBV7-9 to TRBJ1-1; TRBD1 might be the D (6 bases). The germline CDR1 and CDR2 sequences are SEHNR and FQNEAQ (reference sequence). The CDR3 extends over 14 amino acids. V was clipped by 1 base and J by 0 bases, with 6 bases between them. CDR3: CASSLEGVNTEAFF. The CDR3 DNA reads TGTGCCAGCAGCTTAGAGGGGGTGAACACTGAAGCTTTCTTT.

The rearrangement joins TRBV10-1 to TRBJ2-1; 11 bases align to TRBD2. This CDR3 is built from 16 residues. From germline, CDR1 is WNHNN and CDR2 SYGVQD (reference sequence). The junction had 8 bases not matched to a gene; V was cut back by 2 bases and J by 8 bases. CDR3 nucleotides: TGCGCCAGCAGTGAGGGGCTAGCGGGGGGAGCTTATGAGCAGTTCTTC. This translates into CASSEGLAGGAYEQFF.